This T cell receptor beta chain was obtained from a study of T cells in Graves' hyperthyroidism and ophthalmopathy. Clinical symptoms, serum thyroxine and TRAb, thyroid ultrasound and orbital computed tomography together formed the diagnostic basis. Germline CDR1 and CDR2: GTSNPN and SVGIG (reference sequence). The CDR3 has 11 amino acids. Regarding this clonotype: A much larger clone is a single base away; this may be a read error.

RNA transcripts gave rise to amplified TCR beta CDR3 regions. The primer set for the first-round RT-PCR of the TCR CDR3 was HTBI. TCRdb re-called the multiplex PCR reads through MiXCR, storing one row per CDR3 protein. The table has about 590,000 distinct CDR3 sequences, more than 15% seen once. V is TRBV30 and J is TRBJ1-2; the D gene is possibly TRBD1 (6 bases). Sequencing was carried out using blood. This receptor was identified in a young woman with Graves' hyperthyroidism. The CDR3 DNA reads TGTACCTGCTTTGGGGGCCATGGCTACACCTTC. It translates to CTCFGGHGYTF.